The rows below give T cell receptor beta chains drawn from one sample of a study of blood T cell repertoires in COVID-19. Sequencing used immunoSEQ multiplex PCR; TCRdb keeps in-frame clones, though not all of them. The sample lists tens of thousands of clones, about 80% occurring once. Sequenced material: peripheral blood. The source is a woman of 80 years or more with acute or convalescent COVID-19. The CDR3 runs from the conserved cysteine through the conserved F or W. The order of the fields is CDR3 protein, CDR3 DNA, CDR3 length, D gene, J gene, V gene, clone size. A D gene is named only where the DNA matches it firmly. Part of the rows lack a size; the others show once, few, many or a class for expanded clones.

CDR3: CASSNGRKRGMVAGGTNEQFF; DNA: NA; length: 21; D: NA; J: TRBJ2-1; V: TRBV21-1; size: NA
CDR3: CASSLDRLVVAKNIQYF; DNA: TGTGCCAGCAGCTTAGATCGGTTGGTAGTAGCCAAAAACATTCAGTACTTC; length: 17; D: NA; J: TRBJ2-4; V: TRBV11-2; size: NA
CDR3: CASSPAPQGLYEQYF; DNA: TGCGCCAGCAGCCCAGCACCTCAGGGGTTATACGAGCAGTACTTC; length: 15; D: NA; J: TRBJ2-7; V: TRBV4-1; size: NA
CDR3: CASSGGATYSPLHF; DNA: TGTGCCAGCAGCGGGGGCGCCACATATTCACCCCTCCACTTT; length: 14; D: NA; J: TRBJ1-6; V: TRBV7-9; size: NA
CDR3: CASSWGGVSTEAFF; DNA: TGTGCCAGCAGTTGGGGGGGGGTTTCCACTGAAGCTTTCTTT; length: 14; D: NA; J: TRBJ1-1; V: TRBV27; size: NA
CDR3: CASSLMPGDNEQFF; DNA: TGCGCCAGCAGCTTGATGCCAGGGGACAATGAGCAGTTCTTC; length: 14; D: NA; J: TRBJ2-1; V: TRBV5-1; size: NA
CDR3: CASRPGGYQPQHF; DNA: TGTGCCAGCAGACCGGGGGGGTATCAGCCCCAGCATTTT; length: 13; D: NA; J: TRBJ1-5; V: TRBV6-5; size: NA
CDR3: CASRSGLAGGYEQYF; DNA: TGTGCCAGCAGATCCGGACTAGCTGGCGGCTACGAGCAGTACTTC; length: 15; D: TRBD2; J: TRBJ2-7; V: TRBV6-5; size: NA
CDR3: CATSRAYWGDSNQPQHF; DNA: TGTGCCACCAGCAGGGCATACTGGGGCGATAGCAATCAGCCCCAGCATTTT; length: 17; D: NA; J: TRBJ1-5; V: TRBV15; size: NA
CDR3: CASSLEPSVGTDTQYF; DNA: TGCGCCAGCAGCTTGGAGCCTAGCGTGGGCACAGATACGCAGTATTTT; length: 16; D: NA; J: TRBJ2-3; V: TRBV5-1; size: once
CDR3: CSVEARYTGELFF; DNA: TGCAGCGTTGAGGCCAGATACACCGGGGAGCTGTTTTTT; length: 13; D: NA; J: TRBJ2-2; V: TRBV29-1; size: NA
CDR3: CSVATLYEQYF; DNA: TGCAGCGTTGCGACTCTCTACGAGCAGTACTTC; length: 11; D: NA; J: TRBJ2-7; V: TRBV29-1; size: NA
CDR3: CASSQPGTSGNEQFF; DNA: TGTGCCAGCAGCCAGCCCGGGACTAGCGGCAATGAGCAGTTCTTC; length: 15; D: TRBD2; J: TRBJ2-1; V: TRBV7-9; size: NA
CDR3: CATSIRSLSYNEQFF; DNA: TGTGCCACCAGCATCCGGTCCCTTTCCTACAATGAGCAGTTCTTC; length: 15; D: NA; J: TRBJ2-1; V: TRBV15; size: NA
CDR3: CASSENRGTQYF; DNA: TGTGCCAGCAGTGAAAACCGAGGGACCCAGTACTTC; length: 12; D: NA; J: TRBJ2-5; V: TRBV2; size: NA
CDR3: CASSSGHSSYGYTF; DNA: TGTGCCAGCAGCTCCGGACATTCATCCTATGGCTACACCTTC; length: 14; D: NA; J: TRBJ1-2; V: TRBV5-4; size: NA
CDR3: CASSIPQPGSPLHF; DNA: TGTGCCAGTAGTATCCCCCAACCTGGCTCACCCCTCCACTTT; length: 14; D: NA; J: TRBJ1-6; V: TRBV19; size: once
CDR3: CASSLDGTSGGKETQYF; DNA: TGTGCCAGCAGCTTAGACGGGACTAGCGGCGGGAAAGAGACCCAGTACTTC; length: 17; D: TRBD2; J: TRBJ2-5; V: TRBV7-9; size: NA
CDR3: CASSLLQGGNQPQHF; DNA: TGTGCCAGCAGCTTGTTGCAGGGCGGCAATCAGCCCCAGCATTTT; length: 15; D: NA; J: TRBJ1-5; V: TRBV5-5; size: NA
CDR3: CASSQDAWGLAGGALGTQYF; DNA: TGCGCCAGCAGCCAAGACGCATGGGGACTAGCGGGGGGGGCCCTCGGTACGCAGTATTTT; length: 20; D: TRBD2; J: TRBJ2-3; V: TRBV4-1; size: NA
CDR3: CASSPDRESKLFF; DNA: TGTGCCAGCTCACCAGACAGGGAGAGTAAACTGTTTTTT; length: 13; D: TRBD1; J: TRBJ1-4; V: TRBV18; size: NA
CDR3: CASSLGRGQGEQYF; DNA: TGTGCCAGCAGCTTAGGTAGGGGGCAAGGAGAGCAGTACTTC; length: 14; D: TRBD1; J: TRBJ2-7; V: TRBV7-2; size: NA
CDR3: CASSVRQGDTEAFF; DNA: TGTGCCAGCAGCGTCCGACAGGGGGACACTGAAGCTTTCTTT; length: 14; D: TRBD1; J: TRBJ1-1; V: TRBV5-5; size: once
CDR3: CASSHPPRGQSTEAFF; DNA: TGTGCCAGCAGCCACCCCCCAAGAGGACAATCCACTGAAGCTTTCTTT; length: 16; D: NA; J: TRBJ1-1; V: TRBV3-1/TRBV3-2; size: many
CDR3: CASSAEGGIQPQHF; DNA: TGTGCCAGCAGCGCCGAGGGGGGGATTCAGCCCCAGCATTTT; length: 14; D: NA; J: TRBJ1-5; V: TRBV9; size: NA
CDR3: CSALNSGRLFF; DNA: TGCAGTGCCCTTAATAGCGGGAGGCTGTTCTTC; length: 11; D: TRBD2; J: TRBJ2-1; V: TRBV20-1; size: NA
CDR3: CASRQTGKAGELFF; DNA: TGTGCCAGCAGACAGACCGGGAAGGCCGGGGAGCTGTTTTTT; length: 14; D: NA; J: TRBJ2-2; V: TRBV11-2; size: NA
CDR3: CASRPPGQGRNQPQHF; DNA: TGTGCCAGTAGACCCCCGGGACAGGGACGCAATCAGCCCCAGCATTTT; length: 16; D: TRBD1; J: TRBJ1-5; V: TRBV19; size: NA
CDR3: CASSEAGTDQPQHF; DNA: TGTGCCAGCAGTGAAGCCGGGACAGATCAGCCCCAGCATTTT; length: 14; D: TRBD1; J: TRBJ1-5; V: TRBV6-1; size: NA
CDR3: CASSPLSRGDNEQFF; DNA: TGTGCCAGCTCACCACTGAGTAGGGGCGACAATGAGCAGTTCTTC; length: 15; D: NA; J: TRBJ2-1; V: TRBV18; size: NA
CDR3: CASSSSTGGLFF; DNA: TGTGCCAGCAGCTCTTCGACGGGGGGCCTGTTTTTT; length: 12; D: NA; J: TRBJ1-4; V: TRBV11-1; size: NA
CDR3: CASAYWTGRPKGTDTQYF; DNA: TGCGCCAGTGCCTATTGGACAGGGCGTCCCAAGGGCACAGATACGCAGTATTTT; length: 18; D: TRBD1; J: TRBJ2-3; V: TRBV10-1; size: NA
CDR3: CAWSLGGRDTQYF; DNA: TGTGCCTGGTCACTAGGAGGGCGAGATACGCAGTATTTT; length: 13; D: NA; J: TRBJ2-3; V: TRBV30; size: NA
CDR3: CASSKGQGRNEQFF; DNA: TGTGCCAGCAGCAAGGGACAGGGAAGGAATGAGCAGTTCTTC; length: 14; D: TRBD1; J: TRBJ2-1; V: TRBV7-7; size: NA
CDR3: CASSPGTGSREKLFF; DNA: TGTGCCAGCAGTCCCGGGACAGGGTCGCGAGAAAAACTGTTTTTT; length: 15; D: TRBD1; J: TRBJ1-4; V: TRBV2; size: once
CDR3: CASSLGQGQAFF; DNA: TGTGCCAGCAGCTTGGGACAGGGGCAAGCTTTCTTT; length: 12; D: TRBD1; J: TRBJ1-1; V: TRBV5-6; size: NA